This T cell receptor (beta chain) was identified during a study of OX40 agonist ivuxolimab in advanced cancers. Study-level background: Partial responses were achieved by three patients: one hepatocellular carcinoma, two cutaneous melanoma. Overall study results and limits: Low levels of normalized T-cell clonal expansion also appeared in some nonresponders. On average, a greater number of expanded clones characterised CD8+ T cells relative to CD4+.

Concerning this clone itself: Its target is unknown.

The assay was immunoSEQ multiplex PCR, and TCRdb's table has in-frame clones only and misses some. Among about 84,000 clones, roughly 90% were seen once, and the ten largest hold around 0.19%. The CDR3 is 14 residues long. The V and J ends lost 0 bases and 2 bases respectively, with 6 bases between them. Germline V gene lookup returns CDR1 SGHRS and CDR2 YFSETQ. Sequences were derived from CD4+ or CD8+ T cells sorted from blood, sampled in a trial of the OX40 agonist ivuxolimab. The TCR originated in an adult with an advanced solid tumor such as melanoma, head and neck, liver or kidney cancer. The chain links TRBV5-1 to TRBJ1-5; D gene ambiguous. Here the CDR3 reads CASSLGHGNQPQHF. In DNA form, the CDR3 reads TGCGCCAGCAGCTTGGGACACGGCAATCAGCCCCAGCATTTT.